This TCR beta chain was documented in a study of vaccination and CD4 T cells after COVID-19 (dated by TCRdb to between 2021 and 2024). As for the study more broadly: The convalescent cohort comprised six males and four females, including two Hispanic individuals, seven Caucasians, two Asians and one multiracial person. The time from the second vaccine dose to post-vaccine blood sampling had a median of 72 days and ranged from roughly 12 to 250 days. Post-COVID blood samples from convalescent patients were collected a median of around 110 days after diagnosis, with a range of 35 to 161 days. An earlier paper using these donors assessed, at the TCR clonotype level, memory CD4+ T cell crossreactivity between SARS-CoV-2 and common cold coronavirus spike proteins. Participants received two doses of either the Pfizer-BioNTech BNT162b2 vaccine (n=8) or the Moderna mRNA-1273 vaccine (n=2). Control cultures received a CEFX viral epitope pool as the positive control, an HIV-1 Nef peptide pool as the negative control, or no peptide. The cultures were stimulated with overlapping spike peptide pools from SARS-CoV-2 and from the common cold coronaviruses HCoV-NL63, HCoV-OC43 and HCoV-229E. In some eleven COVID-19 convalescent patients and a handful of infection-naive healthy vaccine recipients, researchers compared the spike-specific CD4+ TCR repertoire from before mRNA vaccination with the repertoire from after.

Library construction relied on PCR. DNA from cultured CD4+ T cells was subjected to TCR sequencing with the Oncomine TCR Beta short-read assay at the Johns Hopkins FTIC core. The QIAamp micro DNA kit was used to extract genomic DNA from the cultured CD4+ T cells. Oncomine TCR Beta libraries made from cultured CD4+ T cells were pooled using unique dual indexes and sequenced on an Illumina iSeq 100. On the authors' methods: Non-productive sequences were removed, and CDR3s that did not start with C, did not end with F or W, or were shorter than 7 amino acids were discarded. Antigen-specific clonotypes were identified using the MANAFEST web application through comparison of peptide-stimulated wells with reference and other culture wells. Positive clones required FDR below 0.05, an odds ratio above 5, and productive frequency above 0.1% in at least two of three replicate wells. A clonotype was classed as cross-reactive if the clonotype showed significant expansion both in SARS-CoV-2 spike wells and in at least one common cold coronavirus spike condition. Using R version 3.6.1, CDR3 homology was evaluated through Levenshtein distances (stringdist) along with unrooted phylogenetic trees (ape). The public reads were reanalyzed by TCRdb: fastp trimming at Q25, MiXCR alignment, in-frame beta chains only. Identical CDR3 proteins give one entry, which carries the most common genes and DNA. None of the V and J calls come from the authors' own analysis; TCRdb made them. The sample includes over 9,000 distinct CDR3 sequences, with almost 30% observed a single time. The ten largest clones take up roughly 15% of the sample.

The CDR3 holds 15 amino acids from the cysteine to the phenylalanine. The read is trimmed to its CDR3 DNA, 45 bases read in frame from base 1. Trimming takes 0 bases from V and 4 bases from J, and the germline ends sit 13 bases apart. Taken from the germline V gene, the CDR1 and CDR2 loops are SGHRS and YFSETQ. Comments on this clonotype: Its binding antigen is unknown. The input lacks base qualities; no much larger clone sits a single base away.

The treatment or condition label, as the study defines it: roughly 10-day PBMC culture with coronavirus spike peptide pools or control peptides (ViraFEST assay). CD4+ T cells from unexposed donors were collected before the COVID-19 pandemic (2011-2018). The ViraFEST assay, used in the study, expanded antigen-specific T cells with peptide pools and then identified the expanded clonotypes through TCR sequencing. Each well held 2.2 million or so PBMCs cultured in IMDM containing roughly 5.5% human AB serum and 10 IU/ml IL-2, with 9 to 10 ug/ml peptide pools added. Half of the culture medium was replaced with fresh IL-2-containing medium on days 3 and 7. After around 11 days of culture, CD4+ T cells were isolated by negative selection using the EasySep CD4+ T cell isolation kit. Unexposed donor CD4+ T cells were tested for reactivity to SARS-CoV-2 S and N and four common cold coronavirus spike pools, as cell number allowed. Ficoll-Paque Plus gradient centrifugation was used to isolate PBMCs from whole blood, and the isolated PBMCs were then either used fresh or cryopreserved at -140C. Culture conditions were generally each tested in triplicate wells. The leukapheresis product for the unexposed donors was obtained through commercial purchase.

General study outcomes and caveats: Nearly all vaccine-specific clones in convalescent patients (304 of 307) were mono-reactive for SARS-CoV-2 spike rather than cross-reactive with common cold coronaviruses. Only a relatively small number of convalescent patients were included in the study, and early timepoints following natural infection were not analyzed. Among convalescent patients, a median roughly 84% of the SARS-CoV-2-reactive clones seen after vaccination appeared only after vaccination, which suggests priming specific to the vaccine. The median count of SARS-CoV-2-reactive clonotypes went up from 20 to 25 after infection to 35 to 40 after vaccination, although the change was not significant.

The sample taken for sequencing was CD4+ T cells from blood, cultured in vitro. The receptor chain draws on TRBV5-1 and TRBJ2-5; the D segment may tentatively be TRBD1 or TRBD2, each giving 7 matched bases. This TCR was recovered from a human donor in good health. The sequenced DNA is TGCGCCAGCAGCTTGGCCAGGGGGGGCCGAGAGACCCAGTACTTC. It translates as CASSLARGGRETQYF.